The 21 T cell receptor beta chains presented below share a single source sample, sequenced in a study of blood T cell repertoires in COVID-19. Using immunoSEQ multiplex PCR, the repertoire was profiled, and TCRdb retains in-frame clones only, with some absent. There are about 210,000 clones in the sample; roughly 78% occur only once, and approximately 12% lies in the top ten. The sequenced sample consisted of peripheral blood. Receptors originate from a woman in her 40s with acute or convalescent COVID-19.

The chain uses TRBV27 and TRBJ2-7, with 13 bases that match TRBD2. With V trimmed by 4 bases and J by 2 bases, 2 bases remained unmatched. The germline V gene encodes CDR1 MNHEY and CDR2 SMNVEV (reference sequence). This CDR3 comprises 15 residues. The CDR3 reads CASSWGLAGTYEQYF. The DNA for the CDR3 is TGTGCCAGCAGTTGGGGACTAGCGGGGACCTACGAGCAGTACTTC.

V and J are TRBV10-3 and TRBJ1-5; D gene ambiguous. CDR3 size: 15 residues. Germline V gene sequence: CDR1 ENHRY, CDR2 SYGVKD. V lost 5 bases to trimming and J lost 0 bases, with 11 bases between them. The CDR3 loop is CAISRGEYSNQPQHF. In nucleotides, the CDR3 is TGTGCCATCAGTCGCGGGGAATATAGCAATCAGCCCCAGCATTTT.

The gene calls are TRBV28 and TRBJ2-7, with D tentatively TRBD1 (6 bases). Germline V lookup: CDR1 MDHEN, CDR2 SYDVKM. The CDR3 extends over 15 amino acids. Deletions cut 6 bases from V and 3 bases from J, with 18 bases between. The CDR3 sequence: CASRSTGLGVYEQYF. CDR3 in DNA: TGTGCCAGCAGGTCAACAGGGCTAGGTGTCTACGAGCAGTACTTC.

The J gene is TRBJ2-2, the V gene TRBV7-8; 7 bases line up with TRBD1. The CDR3 runs 15 residues. Trimming at V came to 6 bases and at J to 0 bases, leaving 4 bases not matched to a gene. In germline, CDR1 is SGHVS, CDR2 FQNEAQ. This CDR3 reads CASRTGTANTGELFF. CDR3 DNA: TGTGCCAGCAGGACCGGGACAGCGAACACCGGGGAGCTGTTTTTT.

The V and J genes are TRBV7-2 and TRBJ2-7; tentatively, D is TRBD2 (6 bases). The CDR3 is made up of 12 amino acids. Germline V gene lookup returns CDR1 SGHTA and CDR2 FQGNSA. The ends were cut back, 3 bases at V and 6 bases at J, with 9 bases in the middle. The CDR3 here is CASSLTRAEQYF. The CDR3 coding sequence is TGTGCCAGCAGCTTGACTAGGGCCGAGCAGTACTTC.

The chain couples TRBV18 to TRBJ1-4; 10 nucleotides match TRBD1. This CDR3 is 16 amino acids long. V was pared by 3 bases and J by 8 bases, with 9 bases of the junction left unmatched. CDR1 is KGHSH and CDR2 is LQKENI in the germline V gene. The CDR3 here is CASSPQQEGQGEKLFF. The CDR3 bases are TGTGCCAGCTCACCCCAACAAGAGGGACAGGGGGAAAAACTGTTTTTT.

This rearrangement joins TRBV27 to TRBJ2-7; 8 bases match TRBD2. This CDR3 is built from 17 residues. Germline V gene lookup returns CDR1 MNHEY and CDR2 SMNVEV (reference sequence). V trimming: 0 bases; J trimming: 3 bases; junction bases outside the gene matches: 10. The CDR3 protein is CASSLSAQGGGFYEQYF. For the CDR3, the DNA is TGTGCCAGCAGTTTATCGGCACAGGGCGGGGGGTTCTACGAGCAGTACTTC.

This sequence joins TRBV5-1 and TRBJ2-3, with 11 bases that match TRBD1. CDR3 length: 17 amino acids. V gave up 0 bases and J gave up 3 bases; unmatched junction bases: 6. Germline V gene sequence: CDR1 SGHRS, CDR2 YFSETQ. The CDR3 protein is CASSLGPGQGATDTQYF. The CDR3 DNA follows: TGCGCCAGCAGCTTGGGGCCTGGACAGGGGGCTACAGATACGCAGTATTTT.

The V gene is TRBV10-3, the J gene TRBJ2-5; TRBD2 matches at 11 bases. The V and J ends lost 4 bases and 5 bases, in that order; junction bases with no gene match: 9. Per the germline V gene, CDR1 is ENHRY and CDR2 is SYGVKD. The CDR3 is 16 residues long. This chain's CDR3 is CAISVGTSGRGETQYF. CDR3 coding DNA: TGTGCCATCAGTGTGGGCACTAGCGGGAGAGGCGAGACCCAGTACTTC.

This clone was counted a single time. The genes are TRBV10-3 and TRBJ1-1; a weak D match, TRBD1 (5 bases). Germline V gives CDR1 ENHRY, CDR2 SYGVKD. The V end was cut by 0 bases, the J end by 6 bases, with 14 bases between. The CDR3 sequence is 15 residues long. CDR3 protein: CAISESRQGRAEAFF. In nucleotides, the CDR3 is TGTGCCATCAGTGAGTCGAGGCAGGGAAGGGCTGAAGCTTTCTTT.

The chain employs TRBV2 and TRBJ2-4; TRBD1 is a possible D gene (5 bases). CDR3 length: 13 amino acids. Germline V gene data show CDR1 as SNHLY and CDR2 as FYNNEI. V was pared by 1 base and J by 6 bases, with 7 bases between. CDR3: CASSEGQGNIQYF. CDR3 in DNA: TGTGCCAGCAGTGAAGGCCAGGGAAACATTCAGTACTTC.

This clone showed up just once. This rearrangement joins TRBV6-5 to TRBJ1-5; D is uncertain. This CDR3 comprises 15 residues. V was pared by 4 bases and J by 0 bases, with 10 bases between. Germline lookup yields CDR1 MNHEY and CDR2 SVGAGI. CDR3 bases: TGTGCCAGCAGTTCAGGAACAGTTAGCAATCAGCCCCAGCATTTT. Amino acid sequence: CASSSGTVSNQPQHF.

V is TRBV29-1 and J is TRBJ1-2; 10 bases align to TRBD1. With V trimmed by 7 bases and J by 4 bases, 9 bases remained unmatched. CDR3 length equals 14 residues. Germline V gives CDR1 SQVTM, CDR2 ANQGSEA. The CDR3 loop reads CSALPWTGGYGYTF. The DNA for the CDR3 is TGCAGCGCACTTCCGTGGACAGGGGGCTATGGCTACACCTTC.

This clone has only a few counts. The V call is TRBV5-1, the J call TRBJ2-7; 11 bases fit TRBD2. The CDR3 is 15 residues long. The germline V gene encodes CDR1 SGHRS and CDR2 YFSETQ. V shed 1 base, J shed 3 bases, and the junction held 3 bases outside the gene matches. The CDR3 loop is CASSLSSGGFYEQYF. The DNA for the CDR3 is TGCGCCAGCAGCTTGTCTAGCGGGGGGTTCTACGAGCAGTACTTC.

The chain is built from TRBV7-8 and TRBJ2-7; 8 bases are shared with TRBD2. The V gene's germline CDR1 is SGHVS and CDR2 FQNEAQ. This CDR3 region has 13 residues. The V segment lost 9 bases and the J segment 4 bases; nucleotides outside the gene matches: 8. The CDR3 sequence: CASLGASGYEQYF. The CDR3 nucleotides read TGTGCCAGTTTGGGGGCTAGCGGGTACGAGCAGTACTTC.

The V call is TRBV11-2, the J call TRBJ2-4, with D possibly matching TRBD2 (7 bases). The CDR3 is 15 amino acids. V lost 4 bases and J lost 2, with 12 bases in between. Germline V gene data show CDR1 as SGHAT and CDR2 as FQNNGV. The CDR3, as DNA: TGTGCCAGCAGCTGGGGGGGCGCCTCCAAAAACATTCAGTACTTC. This translates into CASSWGGASKNIQYF.

The chain carries TRBV5-6 and TRBJ1-6; D is unresolved. Germline CDR1 and CDR2: SGHDT and YYEEEE. Trimming removed 3 bases at V and 7 bases at J, with 14 bases between. This CDR3 contains 15 residues. The CDR3 loop reads CASSWRKVYNSPLHF. The CDR3 DNA is TGTGCCAGCAGCTGGCGGAAGGTTTACAATTCACCCCTCCACTTT.

The chain employs TRBV9 and TRBJ2-1; the match to TRBD2 covers 9 bases. The CDR3 length is 16 residues. CDR1 and CDR2 (germline): SGDLS, YYNGEE. Trimming removed 0 bases from V and 10 bases from J; junction bases left unmatched: 11. CDR3 DNA: TGTGCCAGCAGCGTAGCTAGCGGGAATACCCGGGGGGAGCAGTTCTTC. It codes for CASSVASGNTRGEQFF.

V and J are TRBV6-5 and TRBJ2-7, with 8 bases fitting TRBD1. CDR1 is MNHEY and CDR2 is SVGAGI in the germline V gene. The J segment lost 3 bases and the V segment lost 10 bases, leaving 14 bases of the junction unmatched. This CDR3 region has 15 residues. CDR3 loop: CATTTRTGLNYEQYF. For the CDR3, the DNA is TGTGCCACCACGACCCGGACAGGGCTAAACTACGAGCAGTACTTC.

The gene calls are TRBV2 and TRBJ1-1, with D possibly matching TRBD1 (5 bases). The length of the CDR3 is 13 residues. Trimming pared 7 bases from V and 9 bases from J, leaving 18 bases between. CDR1 SNHLY and CDR2 FYNNEI come from the germline V gene. The CDR3 nucleotides read TGTGCCAGCAACTGGGACGGACTAAGAAAAGCTTTCTTT. This translates into CASNWDGLRKAFF.

V gene TRBV18 combines with J gene TRBJ1-2; a weak D match, TRBD1 (5 bases). V lost 3 bases to trimming and J lost 2 bases, with 10 bases between them. CDR1 KGHSH and CDR2 LQKENI come from the germline V gene. The CDR3 has 14 residues. DNA of the CDR3: TGTGCCAGCTCACCGGCGGACAACAACTATGGCTACACCTTC. Translating gives CASSPADNNYGYTF.